A selection of T cell receptor beta chains follows, all from one sample in a study of T cell changes during pregnancy in multiple sclerosis. Sequencing used immunoSEQ multiplex PCR; TCRdb keeps in-frame clones, though not all of them. The sample has about 52,000 clones; roughly 92% are singletons. This sample comprised CD4+ T cells from peripheral blood mononuclear cells, obtained in the third trimester of pregnancy. These receptors all stem from a female donor with multiple sclerosis, enrolled in a pregnancy study. Both conserved end residues are part of each CDR3. D genes are given only for firm matches. Only part of the rows carry a size: once, few, many, or a class if the clone is expanded.

TRBV6-4	TRBJ1-4	14	.	.	CASNRFGGGKKLFF	TGTGCCAGCAACCGGTTCGGGGGGGGGAAAAAACTGTTTTTT
TRBV7-3	TRBJ1-1	16	.	.	CASSLFPTDRNTEAFF	TGTGCCAGCAGCTTATTCCCTACGGACAGGAACACTGAAGCTTTCTTT
TRBV5-4	TRBJ1-1	13	.	.	CASSSDSYTEAFF	TGTGCCAGCAGTTCTGACAGTTACACTGAAGCTTTCTTT
TRBV18	TRBJ1-1	13	.	.	CASSDSEGTQAFF	TGTGCCAGCTCAGACTCAGAGGGGACTCAAGCTTTCTTT
TRBV4-2	TRBJ1-3	16	.	.	CASSQVSDFSGNTIYF	TGTGCCAGCAGCCAAGTATCCGACTTCTCTGGAAACACCATATATTTT
TRBV6-4	TRBJ2-3	12	.	.	CASGDNTDTQYF	TGTGCCAGCGGAGATAACACAGATACGCAGTATTTT
TRBV2	TRBJ2-2	15	TRBD1	.	CASNGQGRNTGELFF	TGTGCCAGCAATGGACAGGGCAGAAACACCGGGGAGCTGTTTTTT
TRBV5-1	TRBJ2-3	17	TRBD2	.	CASSQRGGGINTDTQYF	TGCGCCAGCAGCCAGCGGGGGGGCGGAATAAACACAGATACGCAGTATTTT
TRBV11-2	TRBJ2-7	15	TRBD2	.	CASSLTSGGSYEQYF	TGTGCCAGCAGCTTGACTAGCGGGGGGTCCTACGAGCAGTACTTC
TRBV19	TRBJ2-1	15	TRBD2	.	CASSIPLAGGREQFF	TGTGCCAGTAGTATTCCACTAGCGGGGGGGAGGGAGCAGTTCTTC
TRBV4-3	TRBJ1-2	14	TRBD1	.	CASSRGTGLYGYTF	TGCGCCAGCAGCCGTGGGACAGGGTTGTATGGCTACACCTTC
TRBV7-9	TRBJ1-1	12	.	.	CASSRELLEAFF	TGTGCCAGCAGCCGGGAATTACTTGAAGCTTTCTTT
TRBV7-3	TRBJ1-2	13	.	.	CASSLTPEDGYTF	TGTGCCAGCAGCTTAACTCCTGAGGATGGCTACACCTTC
TRBV25-1	TRBJ1-1	15	.	.	CASSEPGVKMVEAFF	TGTGCCAGCAGTGAACCAGGGGTTAAAATGGTTGAAGCTTTCTTT
TRBV10-3	TRBJ2-5	17	.	.	CAISEVGPGQVQETQYF	TGTGCCATCAGTGAGGTGGGCCCGGGACAAGTCCAAGAGACCCAGTACTTC
TRBV19	TRBJ2-1	14	TRBD1	.	CAVHTGQGSNEQFF	TGTGCCGTACACACGGGACAGGGATCTAATGAGCAGTTCTTC
TRBV7-2	TRBJ1-1	16	TRBD1	.	CASRTGTGGYATEAFF	TGTGCCAGCAGGACCGGGACAGGGGGTTACGCCACTGAAGCTTTCTTT
TRBV7-3	TRBJ2-2	18	TRBD1	.	CASSPGGGRGRSTGELFF	TGTGCCAGCAGCCCAGGGGGCGGCAGGGGGCGCAGCACCGGGGAGCTGTTTTTT
TRBV7-2	TRBJ1-5	15	.	.	CASSLETVPGRPQHF	TGTGCCAGCAGCTTAGAGACAGTACCTGGGCGGCCCCAGCATTTT
TRBV7-9	TRBJ2-1	15	TRBD1	.	CASSLGQGGHNEQFF	TGTGCCAGCAGCCTTGGACAGGGCGGGCACAATGAGCAGTTCTTC
TRBV7-2	TRBJ2-2	16	.	.	CASSLEGPTNTGELFF	TGTGCCAGCAGCTTAGAGGGGCCTACGAACACCGGGGAGCTGTTTTTT
TRBV19	TRBJ1-5	15	.	.	CASSISGNSNQPQHF	TGTGCCAGTAGTATAAGCGGGAATAGCAATCAGCCCCAGCATTTT
TRBV18	TRBJ1-2	15	TRBD1	.	CASSPPTGTPYGYTF	TGTGCCAGCTCACCTCCGACAGGGACCCCCTATGGCTACACCTTC
TRBV7-2	TRBJ1-1	13	.	.	CASSRQANTEAFF	TGTGCCAGCAGCCGACAGGCCAACACTGAAGCTTTCTTT
TRBV6-6	TRBJ2-1	15	.	.	CASSQTGLSYNEQFF	TGTGCCAGCAGCCAGACGGGACTCTCCTACAATGAGCAGTTCTTC
TRBV6-5	TRBJ1-1	14	TRBD1	few	CASRDRASYTEAFF	TGTGCCAGCAGAGACAGGGCTTCCTACACTGAAGCTTTCTTT
TRBV21-1	TRBJ2-7	17	.	.	CASSKDPGTGVVYEQYF	TGTGCCAGCAGCAAAGATCCGGGGACAGGGGTTGTCTACGAGCAGTACTTC
TRBV4-2	TRBJ1-2	16	.	.	CASGSASSAANYGYTF	TGTGCCAGCGGGTCTGCAAGTTCAGCGGCTAACTATGGCTACACCTTC
TRBV5-4	TRBJ1-6	16	.	.	CASSLGGARYNSPLHF	TGTGCCAGCAGCTTGGGTGGAGCACGTTATAATTCACCCCTCCACTTT
TRBV4-2	TRBJ1-3	16	TRBD1	.	CASSQAGTGRGNTIYF	TGTGCCAGCAGCCAAGCAGGGACAGGACGAGGAAACACCATATATTTT
TRBV19	TRBJ2-2	18	TRBD2	once	CASSSLMVAGGYTGELFF	TGTGCCAGTAGCTCCCTCATGGTGGCGGGGGGGTATACCGGGGAGCTGTTTTTT
TRBV21-1	TRBJ2-3	12	.	.	CARGQQGDTQYF	TGTGCCAGGGGACAGCAGGGAGATACGCAGTATTTT
TRBV5-6	TRBJ2-5	15	.	.	CASSPSRPYGETQYF	TGTGCCAGCAGCCCGAGTCGCCCCTACGGAGAGACCCAGTACTTC
TRBV6-5	TRBJ2-1	13	.	.	CASSTSGFGEQFF	TGTGCCAGCAGTACCTCGGGGTTCGGCGAGCAGTTCTTC
TRBV19	TRBJ2-2	14	.	.	CASRWQGNSGELFF	TGTGCCAGTAGATGGCAGGGGAACTCCGGGGAGCTGTTTTTT
TRBV7-8	TRBJ1-2	18	TRBD1	.	CASSLGGGKGLSNYGYTF	TGTGCCAGCAGCTTAGGAGGGGGCAAGGGCCTTTCTAACTATGGCTACACCTTC
TRBV11-2	TRBJ2-5	17	TRBD2	.	CASSLLAGVTSRETQYF	TGTGCCAGCAGCTTACTAGCGGGGGTTACTTCGCGGGAGACCCAGTACTTC
TRBV30	TRBJ2-7	13	.	.	CAWSVRGHFAQYF	TGTGCCTGGAGTGTCAGAGGACATTTCGCGCAGTACTTC
TRBV7-3	TRBJ2-1	15	TRBD1	.	CASSQDRGSYNEQFF	TGTGCCAGCAGCCAGGACAGGGGCTCCTACAATGAGCAGTTCTTC
TRBV5-1	TRBJ2-5	14	.	.	CASSLGQGRKTQYF	TGCGCCAGCAGCTTGGGCCAGGGAAGGAAGACCCAGTACTTC
TRBV5-8	TRBJ1-3	15	TRBD1	.	CASSFPGQGADTIYF	TGTGCCAGCAGCTTTCCGGGACAGGGGGCTGACACCATATATTTT
TRBV4-2	TRBJ2-1	16	TRBD2	.	CASSQGRTRSGSEQFF	TGTGCCAGCAGCCAAGGTAGGACTAGGTCGGGGAGTGAGCAGTTCTTC
TRBV2	TRBJ1-2	14	TRBD1	.	CASTGGQGAFGYTF	TGTGCCAGCACTGGGGGACAGGGTGCCTTTGGCTACACCTTC
TRBV18	TRBJ1-6	14	.	once	CASSPLTENSPLHF	TGTGCCAGCTCACCCCTGACGGAGAATTCACCCCTCCACTTT
TRBV5-3	TRBJ2-7	15	TRBD1	.	CARSPPDRGRYEQYF	TGTGCCAGAAGCCCCCCCGACAGGGGGCGCTACGAGCAGTACTTC
TRBV11-2	TRBJ1-1	16	.	.	CASSRRILRVNTEAFF	TGTGCCAGCAGCCGCCGGATCTTGAGGGTGAACACTGAAGCTTTCTTT
TRBV10-3	TRBJ1-2	12	.	.	CASQGENYGYTF	TGTGCCAGCCAGGGCGAAAACTATGGCTACACCTTC